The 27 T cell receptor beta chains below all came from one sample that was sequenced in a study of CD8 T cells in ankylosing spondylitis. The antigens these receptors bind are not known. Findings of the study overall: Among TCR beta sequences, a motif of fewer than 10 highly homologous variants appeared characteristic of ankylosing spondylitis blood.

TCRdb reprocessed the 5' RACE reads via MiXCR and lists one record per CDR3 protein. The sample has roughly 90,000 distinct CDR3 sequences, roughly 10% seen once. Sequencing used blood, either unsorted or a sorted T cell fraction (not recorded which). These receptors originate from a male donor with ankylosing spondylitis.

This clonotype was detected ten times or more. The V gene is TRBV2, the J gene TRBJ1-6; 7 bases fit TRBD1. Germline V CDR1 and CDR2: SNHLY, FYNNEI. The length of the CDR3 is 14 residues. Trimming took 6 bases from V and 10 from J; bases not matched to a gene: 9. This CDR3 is CASSRQGRGSPLHF. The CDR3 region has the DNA TGTGCCAGCAGCCGACAGGGACGGGGATCACCCCTCCACTTT.

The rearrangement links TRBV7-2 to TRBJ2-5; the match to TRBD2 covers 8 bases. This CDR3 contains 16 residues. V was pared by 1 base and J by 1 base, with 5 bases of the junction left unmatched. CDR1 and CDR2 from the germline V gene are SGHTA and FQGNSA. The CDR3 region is CASSLGLAGLQETQYF. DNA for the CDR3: TGTGCCAGCAGCTTAGGGCTAGCGGGCCTCCAAGAGACCCAGTACTTC. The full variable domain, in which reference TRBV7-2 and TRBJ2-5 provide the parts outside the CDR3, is GAGVSQSPSNKVTEKGKDVELRCDPISGHTALYWYRQSLGQGLEFLIYFQGNSAPDKSGLPSDRFSAERTGGSVSTLTIQRTQQEDSAVYLCASSLGLAGLQETQYFGPGTRLLVL.

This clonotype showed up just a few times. As DNA, the CDR3 is TGCAGTGCTAGAGAACGGAGACTAGCGGGACAAGTCAAAAACATTCAGTACTTC. As protein: CSARERRLAGQVKNIQYF. The rearrangement links TRBV20-1 to TRBJ2-4; 11 bases are a match to TRBD2. Germline V gene data show CDR1 as DFQATT and CDR2 as SNEGSKA (reference sequence). The V and J ends lost 0 bases and 3 bases, in that order; junction bases with no gene match: 10. The CDR3 is made up of 18 amino acids.

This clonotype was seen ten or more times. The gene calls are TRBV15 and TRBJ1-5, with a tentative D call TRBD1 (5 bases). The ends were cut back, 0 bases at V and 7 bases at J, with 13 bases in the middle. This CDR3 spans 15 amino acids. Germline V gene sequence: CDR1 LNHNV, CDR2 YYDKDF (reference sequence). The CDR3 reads CATSRDMGGGQPQHF. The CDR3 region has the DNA TGTGCCACCAGCAGAGATATGGGGGGTGGGCAGCCCCAGCATTTT.

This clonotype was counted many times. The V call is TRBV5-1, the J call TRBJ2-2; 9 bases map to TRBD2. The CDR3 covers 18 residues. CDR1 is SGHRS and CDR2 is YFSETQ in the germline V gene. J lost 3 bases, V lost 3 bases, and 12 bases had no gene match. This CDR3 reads CASSYPRNSGSDTGELFF. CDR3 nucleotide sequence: TGCGCCAGCAGCTACCCCCGGAATAGCGGGAGTGACACCGGGGAGCTGTTTTTT.

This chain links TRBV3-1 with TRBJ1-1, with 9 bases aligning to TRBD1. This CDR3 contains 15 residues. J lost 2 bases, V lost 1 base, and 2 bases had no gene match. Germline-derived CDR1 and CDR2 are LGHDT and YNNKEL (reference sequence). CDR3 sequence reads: CASSQGTGVNTEAFF. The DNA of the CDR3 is TGTGCCAGCAGCCAAGGGACAGGGGTTAACACTGAAGCTTTCTTT.

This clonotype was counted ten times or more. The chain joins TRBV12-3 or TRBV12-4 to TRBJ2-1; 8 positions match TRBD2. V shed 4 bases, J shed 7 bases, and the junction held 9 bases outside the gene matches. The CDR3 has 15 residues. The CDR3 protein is CASSSDSGNWNEQFF. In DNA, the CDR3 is TGTGCCAGCAGTTCCGATAGCGGGAACTGGAATGAGCAGTTCTTC.

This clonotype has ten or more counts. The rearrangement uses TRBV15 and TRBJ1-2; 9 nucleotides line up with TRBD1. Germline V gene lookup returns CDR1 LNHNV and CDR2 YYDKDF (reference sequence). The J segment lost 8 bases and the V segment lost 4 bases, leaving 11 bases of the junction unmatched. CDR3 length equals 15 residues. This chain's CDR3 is CATSNVRDREEGYTF. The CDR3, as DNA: TGTGCCACCAGCAATGTCCGGGACAGGGAGGAAGGCTACACCTTC.

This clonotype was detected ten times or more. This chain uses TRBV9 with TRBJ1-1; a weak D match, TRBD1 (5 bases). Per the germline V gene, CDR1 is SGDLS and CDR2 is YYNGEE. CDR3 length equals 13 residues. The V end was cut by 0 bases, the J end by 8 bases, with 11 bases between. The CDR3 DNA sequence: TGTGCCAGCAGCGTAGGGGCAGGGAACGAAGCTTTCTTT. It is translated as CASSVGAGNEAFF.

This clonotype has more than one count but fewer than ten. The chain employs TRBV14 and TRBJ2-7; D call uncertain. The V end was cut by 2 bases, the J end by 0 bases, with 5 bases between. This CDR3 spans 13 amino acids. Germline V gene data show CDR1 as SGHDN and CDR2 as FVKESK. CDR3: CASSQLDSYEQYF. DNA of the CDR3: TGTGCCAGCAGCCAACTGGACTCCTACGAGCAGTACTTC. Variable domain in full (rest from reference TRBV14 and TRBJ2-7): EAGVTQFPSHSVIEKGQTVTLRCDPISGHDNLYWYRRVMGKEIKFLLHFVKESKQDESGMPNNRFLAERTGGTYSTLKVQPAELEDSGVYFCASSQLDSYEQYFGPGTRLTVT.

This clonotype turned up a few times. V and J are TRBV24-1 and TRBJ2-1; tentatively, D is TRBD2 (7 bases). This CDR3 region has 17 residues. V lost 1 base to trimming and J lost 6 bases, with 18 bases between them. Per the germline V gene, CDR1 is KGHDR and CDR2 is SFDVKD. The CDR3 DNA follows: TGTGCCACCAGTGATTTCGGGGGGCGGCTAGCGCGCAATGAGCAGTTCTTC. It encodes CATSDFGGRLARNEQFF.

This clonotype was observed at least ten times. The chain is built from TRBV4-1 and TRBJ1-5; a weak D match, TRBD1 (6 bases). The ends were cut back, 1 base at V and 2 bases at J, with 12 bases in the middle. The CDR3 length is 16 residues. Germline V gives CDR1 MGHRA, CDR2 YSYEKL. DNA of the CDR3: TGCGCCAGCAGCCAAGGGGGTGGGGGCGGCAATCAGCCCCAGCATTTT. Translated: CASSQGGGGGNQPQHF.

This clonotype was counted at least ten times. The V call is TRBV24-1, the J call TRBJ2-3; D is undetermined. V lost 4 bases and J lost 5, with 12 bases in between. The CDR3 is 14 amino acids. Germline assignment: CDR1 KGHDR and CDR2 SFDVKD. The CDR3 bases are TGTGCCACCAGTGAAGCAAGAGAAAGAGATACGCAGTATTTT. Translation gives CATSEARERDTQYF.

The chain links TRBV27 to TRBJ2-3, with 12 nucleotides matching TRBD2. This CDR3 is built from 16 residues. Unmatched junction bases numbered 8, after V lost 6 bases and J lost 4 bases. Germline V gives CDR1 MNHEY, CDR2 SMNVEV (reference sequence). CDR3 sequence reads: CASRPRTSGKADTQYF. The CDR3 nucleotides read TGTGCCAGCAGGCCAAGGACTAGCGGGAAGGCAGATACGCAGTATTTT.

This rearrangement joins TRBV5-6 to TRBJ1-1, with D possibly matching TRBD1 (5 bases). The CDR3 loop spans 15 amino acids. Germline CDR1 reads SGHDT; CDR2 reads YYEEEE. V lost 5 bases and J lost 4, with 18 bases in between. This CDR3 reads CASSRQGRFGTEAFF. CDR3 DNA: TGTGCCAGCAGTCGGCAGGGCAGATTCGGCACTGAAGCTTTCTTT.

The CDR3 protein is CASSEGLRDRVGNEQFF. The CDR3, as DNA: TGTGCCAGCAGTGAAGGGTTAAGGGACAGGGTCGGCAATGAGCAGTTCTTC. This chain links TRBV2 with TRBJ2-1; 9 nucleotides match TRBD1. The CDR3 is 17 residues long. The germline CDR1 and CDR2 sequences are SNHLY and FYNNEI. Losses at the gene ends were 1 base for V and 6 bases for J; bases not matched to a gene: 10. The full variable domain, completed using reference TRBV2 and TRBJ2-1, is EPEVTQTPSHQVTQMGQEVILRCVPISNHLYFYWYRQILGQKVEFLVSFYNNEISEKSEIFDDQFSVERPDGSNFTLKIRSTKLEDSAMYFCASSEGLRDRVGNEQFFGPGTRLTVL.

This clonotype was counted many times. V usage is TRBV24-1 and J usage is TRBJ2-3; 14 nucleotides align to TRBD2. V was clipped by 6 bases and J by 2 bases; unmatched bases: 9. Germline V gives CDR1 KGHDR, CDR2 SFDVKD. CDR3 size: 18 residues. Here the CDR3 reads CATSNYGTSGSLTDTQYF. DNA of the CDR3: TGTGCCACCAGTAATTACGGGACTAGCGGGAGTCTCACAGATACGCAGTATTTT.

The CDR3: CATSGDSNEQFF. CDR3 nucleotide sequence: TGTGCCACCAGTGGGGACAGCAATGAGCAGTTCTTC. V and J are TRBV24-1 and TRBJ2-1; 7 bases agree with TRBD1. The V and J ends lost 5 bases and 6 bases, in that order; junction bases with no gene match: 0. CDR1 and CDR2 (germline): KGHDR, SFDVKD. This CDR3 has 12 residues.

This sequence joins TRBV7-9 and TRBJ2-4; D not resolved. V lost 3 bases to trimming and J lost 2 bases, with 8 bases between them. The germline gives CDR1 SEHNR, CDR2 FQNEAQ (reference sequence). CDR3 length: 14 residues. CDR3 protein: CASSLGSPKNIQYF. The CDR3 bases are TGTGCCAGCAGCTTGGGTAGTCCCAAAAACATTCAGTACTTC.

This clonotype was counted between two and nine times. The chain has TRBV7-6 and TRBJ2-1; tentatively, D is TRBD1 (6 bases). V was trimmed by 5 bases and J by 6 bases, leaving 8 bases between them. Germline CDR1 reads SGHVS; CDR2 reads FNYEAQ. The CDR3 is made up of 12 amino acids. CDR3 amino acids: CASSKQGNEQFF. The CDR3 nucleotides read TGTGCCAGCAGCAAACAGGGCAATGAGCAGTTCTTC.

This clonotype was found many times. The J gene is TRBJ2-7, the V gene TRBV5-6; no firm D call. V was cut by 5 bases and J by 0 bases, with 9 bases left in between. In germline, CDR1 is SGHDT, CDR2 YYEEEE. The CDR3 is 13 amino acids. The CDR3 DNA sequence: TGTGCCAGCAGATTACAGAGCTCCTACGAGCAGTACGTC. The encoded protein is CASRLQSSYEQYV.

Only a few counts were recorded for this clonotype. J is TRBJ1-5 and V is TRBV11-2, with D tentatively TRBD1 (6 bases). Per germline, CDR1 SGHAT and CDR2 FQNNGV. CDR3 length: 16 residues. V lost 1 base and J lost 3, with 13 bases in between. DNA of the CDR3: TGTGCCAGCAGCTTAGGTACTCGGGGGCTCAATCAGCCCCAGCATTTT. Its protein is CASSLGTRGLNQPQHF.

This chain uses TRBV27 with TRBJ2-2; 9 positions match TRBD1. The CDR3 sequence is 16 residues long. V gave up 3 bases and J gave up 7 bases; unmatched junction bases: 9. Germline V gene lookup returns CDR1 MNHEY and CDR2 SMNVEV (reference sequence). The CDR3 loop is CASSFGLGQGNGELFF. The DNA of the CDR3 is TGTGCCAGCAGTTTTGGCCTCGGACAGGGGAACGGGGAGCTGTTTTTT.

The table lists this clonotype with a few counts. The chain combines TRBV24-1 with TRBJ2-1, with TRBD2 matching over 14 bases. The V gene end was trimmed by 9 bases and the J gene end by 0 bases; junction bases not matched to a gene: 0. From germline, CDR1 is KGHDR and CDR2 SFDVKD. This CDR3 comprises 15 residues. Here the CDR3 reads CATGTSGSSYNEQFF. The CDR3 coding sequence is TGTGCCACCGGGACTAGCGGGAGCTCCTACAATGAGCAGTTCTTC.

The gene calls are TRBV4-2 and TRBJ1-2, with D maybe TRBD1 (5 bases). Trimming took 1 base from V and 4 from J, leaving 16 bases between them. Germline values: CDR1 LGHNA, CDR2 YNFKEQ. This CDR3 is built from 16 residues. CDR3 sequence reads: CASSQGHPGAAYGYTF. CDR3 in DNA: TGTGCCAGCAGCCAAGGGCACCCTGGGGCAGCCTATGGCTACACCTTC.

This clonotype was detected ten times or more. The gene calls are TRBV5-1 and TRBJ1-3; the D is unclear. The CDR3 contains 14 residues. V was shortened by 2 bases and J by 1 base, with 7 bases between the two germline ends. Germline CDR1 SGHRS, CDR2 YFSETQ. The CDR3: CASSFSGSGNTIYF. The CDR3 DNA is TGCGCCAGCAGCTTTTCCGGATCTGGAAACACCATATATTTT.

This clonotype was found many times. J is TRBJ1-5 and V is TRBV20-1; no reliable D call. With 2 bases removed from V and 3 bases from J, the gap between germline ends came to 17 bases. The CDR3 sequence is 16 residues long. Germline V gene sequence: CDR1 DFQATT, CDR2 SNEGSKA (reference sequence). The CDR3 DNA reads TGCAGTGCTAGAAGTGGTTTGAGCGGACTCAATCAGCCCCAGCATTTT. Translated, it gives CSARSGLSGLNQPQHF.